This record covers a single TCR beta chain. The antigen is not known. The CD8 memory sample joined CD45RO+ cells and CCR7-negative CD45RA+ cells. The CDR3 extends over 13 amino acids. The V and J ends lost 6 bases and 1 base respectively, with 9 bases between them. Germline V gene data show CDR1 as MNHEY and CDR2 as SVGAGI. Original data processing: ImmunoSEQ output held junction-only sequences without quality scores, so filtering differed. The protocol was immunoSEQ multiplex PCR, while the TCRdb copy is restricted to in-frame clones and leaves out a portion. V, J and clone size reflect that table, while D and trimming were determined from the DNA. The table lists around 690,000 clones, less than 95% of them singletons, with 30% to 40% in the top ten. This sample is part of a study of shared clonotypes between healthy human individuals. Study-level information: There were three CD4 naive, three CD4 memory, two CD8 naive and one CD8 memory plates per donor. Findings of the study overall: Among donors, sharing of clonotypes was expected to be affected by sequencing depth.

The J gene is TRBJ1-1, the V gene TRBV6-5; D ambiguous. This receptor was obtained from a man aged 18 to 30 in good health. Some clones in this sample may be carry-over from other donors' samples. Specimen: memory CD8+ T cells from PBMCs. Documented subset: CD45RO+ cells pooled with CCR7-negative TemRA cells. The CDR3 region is CASRAGANTEAFF. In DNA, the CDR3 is TGTGCCAGCAGAGCCGGTGCGAACACTGAAGCTTTCTTT.